Following are 18 T cell receptor beta chains from one sample sequenced in a study of blood T cells in healthy people across ages. A sample-barcoded 5' primer and a J-beta primer mix were used in a second PCR of roughly 6 to 11 cycles. Each CDR3 protein is one row after TCRdb ran MiXCR on the 5' RACE reads. The table records 540,000 or so distinct CDR3 sequences, around 24% of them present only once. In addition, the sample was reused for a study of T cells of mothers and their children.

The sequenced sample consisted of blood. These receptors originate from a boy aged 5-17 years in good health.

In its sample, this clonotype was seen a few times. Written as DNA, the CDR3 is TGTGCCAGCAGCTTACCGACAGGGGGTTTCGAGCAGTACTTC. This encodes CASSLPTGGFEQYF. The V gene is TRBV7-2, the J gene TRBJ2-7; 9 nucleotides match TRBD1. Germline V lookup: CDR1 SGHTA, CDR2 FQGNSA. The CDR3 spans 14 residues. Trimming cost V 2 bases and J 6 bases; bases outside gene matches: 5.

About this clonotype: Mismatch with germline at one junction end may stem from a read error. J is TRBJ1-2 and V is TRBV11-2; the D gene is possibly TRBD1 (6 bases). The CDR3 is made up of 13 amino acids. Germline V gene sequence: CDR1 SGHAT, CDR2 FQNNGV. The CDR3 protein is CASSDQGYYGYTF. In DNA, the CDR3 is TGTGCCAGCAGCGACCAGGGGTACTACGGCTACACCTTC.

In its sample, this clonotype was seen a few times. V usage is TRBV24-1 and J usage is TRBJ2-2; TRBD1 agrees at 10 bases. Trimming cost V 3 bases and J 3 bases; bases outside gene matches: 9. The CDR3 is 18 amino acids. CDR1 KGHDR and CDR2 SFDVKD come from the germline V gene. The CDR3 nucleotides are TGTGCCACCAGTGATCCCCCGGGACAGGGGACCGACACCGGGGAGCTGTTTTTT. Its protein product is CATSDPPGQGTDTGELFF.

This sequence joins TRBV6-2 or TRBV6-3 and TRBJ2-1; D unresolved. The V and J ends lost 0 bases and 6 bases respectively, with 6 bases between them. The germline gives CDR1 MNHEY, CDR2 SVGEGT. The CDR3 runs 13 residues. The CDR3 protein is CASSYSRVNEQFF. CDR3 coding DNA: TGTGCCAGCAGTTACTCAAGGGTCAATGAGCAGTTCTTC.

The chain uses TRBV21-1 and TRBJ2-5; the table's D gene call, TRBD2, was not cross checked with the DNA. TRBV21-1 is a pseudogene locus. There are 15 residues in the CDR3. CDR3 loop: CASSKDAGGPGSQYF. In DNA, the CDR3 is TGTGCCAGCAGCAAAGATGCGGGAGGGCCGGGGTCCCAGTACTTC.

This clonotype has a count of ten or more. The chain carries TRBV7-9 and TRBJ2-4, with D perhaps matching TRBD1 or TRBD2 (5 bases each). The germline CDR1 and CDR2 sequences are SEHNR and FQNEAQ (reference sequence). The CDR3 is 13 amino acids. With 1 base removed from V and 8 bases from J, the gap between germline ends came to 9 bases. The CDR3: CASSLGPGHIQYF. In nucleotides, the CDR3 is TGTGCCAGCAGCTTAGGACCGGGACACATTCAGTACTTC.

This rearrangement joins TRBV3-1 to TRBJ2-5, with 9 bases identical to TRBD2. With 1 base clipped from V and 3 bases from J, the junction kept 3 bases outside the gene matches. The CDR3 spans 15 residues. Germline CDR1 is LGHDT and CDR2 is YNNKEL (reference sequence). CDR3 sequence: CASSQAPSGEETQYF. The CDR3, as DNA: TGTGCCAGCAGCCAAGCCCCTAGCGGGGAAGAGACCCAGTACTTC.

This clonotype was seen only once. This chain uses TRBV20-1 with TRBJ2-3, with 7 bases identical to TRBD1. Trimming removed 5 bases from V and 6 bases from J; junction bases left unmatched: 11. Germline V gene data show CDR1 as DFQATT and CDR2 as SNEGSKA (reference sequence). This CDR3 spans 14 amino acids. The CDR3, as DNA: TGCAGTGCTCTCGGAAGACAGGGAATGGATACGCAGTATTTT. As protein: CSALGRQGMDTQYF.

The chain combines TRBV6-5 with TRBJ1-4, with D tentatively TRBD1 (6 bases). V lost 7 bases to trimming and J lost 7 bases, with 16 bases between them. This CDR3 has 14 residues. CDR1 is MNHEY and CDR2 is SVGAGI in the germline V gene. CDR3 DNA: TGTGCCAGCACCTACTTAGGGGGAAGTGAAAAACTGTTTTTT. Protein product: CASTYLGGSEKLFF.

This clonotype was seen a few times. The chain recombines TRBV18 with TRBJ2-5; 7 nucleotides align to TRBD1. V trimming: 1 base; J trimming: 5 bases; junction bases outside the gene matches: 4. The CDR3 runs 14 residues. Germline CDR1 reads KGHSH; CDR2 reads LQKENI. The CDR3 is CASSPQQGSETQYF. CDR3 DNA: TGTGCCAGCTCACCACAACAGGGGTCGGAGACCCAGTACTTC. The whole variable domain, filled in from reference TRBV18 and TRBJ2-5, reads NAGVMQNPRHLVRRRGQEARLRCSPMKGHSHVYWYRQLPEEGLKFMVYLQKENIIDESGMPKERFSAEFPKEGPSILRIQQVVRGDSAAYFCASSPQQGSETQYFGPGTRLLVL.

The CDR3 loop is CATTGPLLAGPLNTGELFF. Written as DNA, the CDR3 is TGTGCCACCACCGGACCACTACTAGCGGGACCTCTGAACACCGGGGAGCTGTTTTTT. J is TRBJ2-2 and V is TRBV28; 10 bases are shared with TRBD2. Germline lookup yields CDR1 MDHEN and CDR2 SYDVKM. The CDR3 has 19 residues. Unmatched junction bases numbered 18, after V lost 10 bases and J lost 1 base.

The chain has TRBV20-1 and TRBJ2-2, with D unclear. CDR3 length equals 14 residues. Germline V lookup: CDR1 DFQATT, CDR2 SNEGSKA (reference sequence). The V and J ends lost 3 bases and 0 bases respectively, with 8 bases between them. CDR3 nucleotides: TGCAGTGCTAGCCCCAGAGCGAACACCGGGGAGCTGTTTTTT. Protein sequence: CSASPRANTGELFF.

This rearrangement joins TRBV28 to TRBJ1-2; D uncertain. The CDR3 length is 12 residues. The germline V and J ends were trimmed by 5 bases and 5 bases, with 9 bases remaining between them. Germline-derived CDR1 and CDR2 are MDHEN and SYDVKM. For the CDR3, the DNA is TGTGCCAGCAGTCGCCAGGAGTATGGCTACACCTTC. It codes for CASSRQEYGYTF.

V usage is TRBV7-2 and J usage is TRBJ2-5; 10 nucleotides align to TRBD1. Germline CDR1 SGHTA, CDR2 FQGNSA. V trimming: 5 bases; J trimming: 9 bases; junction bases outside the gene matches: 9. The CDR3 runs 14 residues. The CDR3 region has the DNA TGTGCCAGCAGCAAGGGGACAGGGGTAGGACCCCAGTACTTC. Translating it yields CASSKGTGVGPQYF.

The chain combines TRBV28 with TRBJ2-5; no reliable D call. The CDR3 consists of 13 residues. Germline V lookup: CDR1 MDHEN, CDR2 SYDVKM. V was pared by 4 bases and J by 5 bases, with 11 bases between. CDR3 in amino acids: CASSSSAPETQYF. In DNA form, the CDR3 reads TGTGCCAGCAGTTCCTCCGCTCCGGAGACCCAGTACTTC.

The rearrangement uses TRBV11-1 and TRBJ2-1; TRBD1 aligns across 7 bases. The junction had 3 bases not matched to a gene; V was cut back by 1 base and J by 9 bases. This CDR3 region has 13 residues. Germline assignment: CDR1 SGHAT and CDR2 FQDESV (reference sequence). The CDR3 DNA sequence: TGTGCCAGCAGCTTAGACAGGGGCGGTGAGCAGTTCTTC. Its protein product is CASSLDRGGEQFF.

The chain recombines TRBV14 with TRBJ2-1; 7 nucleotides align to TRBD2. Unmatched junction bases numbered 13, after V lost 1 base and J lost 4 bases. Germline V gene data show CDR1 as SGHDN and CDR2 as FVKESK. The CDR3 length is 18 residues. The CDR3 region is CASSQAPSRGLRYNEQFF. CDR3 sequence (DNA): TGTGCCAGCAGCCAAGCCCCCTCGAGGGGACTACGGTACAATGAGCAGTTCTTC.

This clonotype was observed a handful of times. This chain joins TRBV29-1 and TRBJ1-1; possibly TRBD1 for D (6 bases). This CDR3 spans 13 amino acids. Deletions cut 7 bases from V and 0 bases from J, with 12 bases between. From germline, CDR1 is SQVTM and CDR2 ANQGSEA. The CDR3 is CSAGHPMNTEAFF. As DNA, the CDR3 is TGCAGCGCGGGACATCCCATGAACACTGAAGCTTTCTTT.